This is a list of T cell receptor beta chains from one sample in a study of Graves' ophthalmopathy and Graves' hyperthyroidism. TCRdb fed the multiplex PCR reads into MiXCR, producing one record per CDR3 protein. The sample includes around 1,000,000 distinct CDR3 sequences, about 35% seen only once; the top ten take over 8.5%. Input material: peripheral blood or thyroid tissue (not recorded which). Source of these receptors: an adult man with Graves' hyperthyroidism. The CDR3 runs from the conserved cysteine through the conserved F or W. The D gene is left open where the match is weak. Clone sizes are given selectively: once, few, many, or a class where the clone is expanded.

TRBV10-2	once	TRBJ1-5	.	CASSEPDSSGQPQHF	TGCGCCAGCAGTGAGCCGGACAGCTCCGGTCAGCCCCAGCATTTT
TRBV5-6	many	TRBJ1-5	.	CASSFWVTNQPQHF	TGTGCCAGCAGCTTTTGGGTAACCAATCAGCCCCAGCATTTT
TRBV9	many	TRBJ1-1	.	CASSASGWGDAFF	TGTGCCAGCAGCGCATCGGGGTGGGGTGACGCTTTCTTT
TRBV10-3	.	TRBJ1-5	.	CAADEGSLAQPQHF	TGTGCCGCAGATGAAGGGAGCCTCGCCCAGCCCCAGCATTTT
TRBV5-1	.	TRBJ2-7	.	CASSFGDHYEQYF	TGCGCCAGCAGCTTCGGTGATCACTACGAGCAGTACTTC
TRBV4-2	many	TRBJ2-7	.	CASSQEYRYEQYF	TGTGCCAGCAGCCAAGAGTATAGGTACGAGCAGTACTTC
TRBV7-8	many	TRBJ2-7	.	CASSGPDDWGHEQYF	TGTGCCAGCAGCGGCCCGGACGACTGGGGGCACGAGCAGTACTTC
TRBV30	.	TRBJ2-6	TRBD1	CAWSFPHAGRGLAGANVLTF	TGTGCCTGGAGTTTCCCCCACGCCGGCAGGGGGCTGGCTGGGGCCAACGTCCTGACTTTC
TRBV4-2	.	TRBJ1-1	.	CASSQGTPEVFF	TGTGCCAGCAGCCAAGGAACCCCGGAAGTTTTCTTT
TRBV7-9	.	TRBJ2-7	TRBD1	CASFGQGGYEQYF	TGTGCCAGCTTTGGACAGGGTGGTTACGAGCAGTACTTC
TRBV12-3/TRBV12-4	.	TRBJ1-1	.	CASSFWQMNTEAFF	TGTGCCAGCAGTTTTTGGCAAATGAACACTGAAGCTTTCTTT
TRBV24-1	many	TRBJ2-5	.	CATKGTSGETQYF	TGTGCCACCAAAGGCACGTCAGGAGAGACCCAGTACTTC
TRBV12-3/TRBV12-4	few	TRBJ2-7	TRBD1	CASSQAFPLLRQGAYEQYF	TGTGCCAGCAGCCAAGCGTTCCCGTTGTTGCGGCAGGGGGCCTACGAGCAGTACTTC
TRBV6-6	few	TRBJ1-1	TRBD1	CASSYGQGGRAEAFF	TGTGCCAGCAGTTACGGACAGGGAGGTAGGGCTGAAGCTTTCTTT
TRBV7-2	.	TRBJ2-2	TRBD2	CASSLYAGGTNTGELFF	TGTGCCAGCAGCTTATATGCGGGGGGGACCAACACCGGGGAGCTGTTTTTT
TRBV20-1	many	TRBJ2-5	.	CSASGRGRGETQYF	TGCAGTGCTAGCGGGAGAGGGAGGGGGGAGACCCAGTACTTC